This T cell receptor (beta chain) was captured by sequencing in a study of control samples from healthy donors and cancer patients. Only in-frame clones appear in the TCRdb table, and some are missing; sequencing was by immunoSEQ multiplex PCR. This table has about 160,000 clones, about 94% appearing once. Germline V CDR1 and CDR2: MNHNY, SVGAGI (reference sequence). The length of the CDR3 is 15 residues. V trimming: 2 bases; J trimming: 5 bases; junction bases outside the gene matches: 3. Sequenced sample: blood. The chain combines TRBV6-6 with TRBJ1-3; 10 bases line up with TRBD1. The receptor's source is a woman in her forties in good health. The CDR3 protein is CASSYPGQGRNTIYF. For the CDR3, the DNA is TGTGCCAGCAGTTACCCGGGACAGGGGAGAAACACCATATATTTT.